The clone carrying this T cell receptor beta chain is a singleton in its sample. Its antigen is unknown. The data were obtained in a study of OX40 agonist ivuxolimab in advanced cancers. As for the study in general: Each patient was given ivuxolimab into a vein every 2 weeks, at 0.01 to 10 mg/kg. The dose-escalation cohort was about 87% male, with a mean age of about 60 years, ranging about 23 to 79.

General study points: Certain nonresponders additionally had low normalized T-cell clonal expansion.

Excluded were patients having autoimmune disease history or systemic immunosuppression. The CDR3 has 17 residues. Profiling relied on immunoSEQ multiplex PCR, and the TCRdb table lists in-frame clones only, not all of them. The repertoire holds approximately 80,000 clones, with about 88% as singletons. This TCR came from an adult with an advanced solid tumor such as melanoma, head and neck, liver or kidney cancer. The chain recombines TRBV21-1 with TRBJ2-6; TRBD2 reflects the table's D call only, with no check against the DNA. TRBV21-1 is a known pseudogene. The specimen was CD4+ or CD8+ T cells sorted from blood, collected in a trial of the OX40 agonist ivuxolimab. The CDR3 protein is CASSPRGTVSGANVLTF. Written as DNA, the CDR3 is TGTGCCAGCAGCCCCCGTGGGACTGTAAGCGGGGCCAACGTCCTGACTTTC.